Detailed here is one T cell receptor (beta chain). What this receptor recognizes is not known. No base-level quality is on record; no much larger clone is a single base apart. Using the deep immunoSEQ assay, multiplex PCR amplified TCR CDR3 regions from genomic DNA. Genomic DNA extracted from each cell subset was distributed evenly over all wells of several immunoSEQ 96-well plates, and each plate served as one replicate. For sorted subsets, approximately 0.2 ug of genomic DNA, equivalent to 25,000 to 35,000 T cell genomes, went into each replicate PCR. The purified libraries were quantified using a Qubit 3.0 fluorometer, sized with a Bioanalyzer 2100, and then quantified again using the KAPA Library Quantification kit. Each immunoSEQ 96-well plate was sequenced on its own single-read 150-cycle Illumina NextSeq 550 flow cell. The authors processed their data as follows. Because the immunoSEQ output held only junctional sequences and lacked quality scores, the filtering could not match the filtering applied to full-length reads. To assign V/J genes and CDR3, sequences were annotated using PyIR, a Python wrapper for IgBLAST v1.9, with IMGT germline references. Any read was removed if the V/J assignment was weak (E-value above 1e-6), the CDR3 was missing, or the read contained stop codons, out-of-frame junctions, or ambiguous translated residues. V3J clonotypes were defined as sequences sharing an identical inferred V gene, J gene, and CDR3 amino acid sequence. Percentage overlap between repertoires was calculated by dividing the number of shared unique clonotypes by the size of the smaller repertoire. RTK rarefaction, the Chao1 estimator, and Recon v2.1 estimates of unobserved clonotypes were used to assess repertoire richness. Generation probabilities were computed with OLGA for all TCRbeta clonotypes obtained by the gDNA method from several donors. Sourced from immuneACCESS, this table was stored by TCRdb with only in-frame sequences that have V and J called. A share of the clones is absent; for the studies checked, an unresolved V gene accounts for under half, and the remainder has no known explanation. V and J calls plus clone size are reproduced from that table; the DNA served to infer D and trimming. This sample lists fewer than 3 million clones; less than 95% were detected once. The top ten constitute 0.37% of the sample.

These data come from a study of shared clonotypes between healthy human individuals (dated by TCRdb to the early 2020s). As for the study more broadly: A couple of women and three men aged 18 to 49 years were included in the cohort. For each donor, three plates each were used for CD4 naive and CD4 memory, two plates were used for CD8 naive, and one plate was used for CD8 memory. To estimate repertoire size and how much clonotype sharing occurs between individuals, the study deeply sequenced the blood TCR repertoires of a handful of healthy adults. Different laboratories and diverse techniques were used to prepare libraries and sequence TCR repertoires, to increase sequencing depth and limit assay-specific biases. Leukapheresis yielded between about 0.94 and 10 billion PBMCs per donor.

CDR1 and CDR2 are drawn from the germline V gene: SGHVS, FNYEAQ. The CDR3 runs 15 residues from the cysteine to the phenylalanine. Only CDR3 DNA is held: 45 bases, read in frame from base 1. V is pared back by 2 bases and J by 3 bases, with 10 bases lying between the germline termini. The research as a whole found: Across four donors, around 5.4% of naive CD4, 3% to 3.5% of naive CD8, 2.3% of memory CD4, and roughly 0.4% of memory CD8 clonotypes were shared. Because the study included a small number of donors, the genetic and exposure-history diversity represented was limited. Pairwise subsampling indicated that sequencing depth was expected to affect the degree of clonotype sharing among donors. Higher generation probabilities were observed for clonotypes shared by all four sorted-subset donors than for non-shared clonotypes. Only blood was sampled, and tissue TCR repertoires likely differ from those in blood. Rarefaction of sorted-subset datasets indicated incomplete sequencing despite the large sequencing depth. Larger estimated clonotype richness was generally found for naive subsets than for memory subsets.

The donors were healthy, HIV-negative adults who had no recently reported acute infections or vaccinations. All donors were Caucasian adults living in Nashville, Tennessee, USA. CD4+ T cells were enriched by magnetic negative selection; naive cells were then positively selected on CD45RA, and the negative fraction formed the memory subset. Blood was obtained by leukapheresis, after which PBMCs were separated by Ficoll-Histopaque density gradient centrifugation and cryopreserved in liquid nitrogen vapor phase. Analytical flow cytometry was used to check the purity and quantity of every magnetically sorted T cell population. Each sorted fraction had its genomic DNA isolated and then quantified by UV absorbance on a Nanodrop 2000c.

The sequenced sample consisted of naive CD4+ T cells from PBMCs. The cell subset or site label, as the study defines it: CD45RA+ positively selected. The source of this sequence is a man aged 18 to 29 in good health. Some clones in this sample may be carry-over from other donors' samples. The sequence is built from TRBV7-6 and TRBJ2-2; TRBD2 is a weak D gene call, 5 bases matching. The CDR3 loop reads CASSLPWRDTGELFF. The bases are TGTGCCAGCAGCTTACCCTGGCGGGACACCGGGGAGCTGTTTTTT.